These 17 T cell receptor beta chains originate from one sample sequenced in a study of shared T cell receptors in the human thymus. Repertoires were generated with immunoSEQ multiplex PCR, while TCRdb's copy carries only in-frame clones and drops some. The sample consists of under 700,000 clones, approximately 80% of them appearing once. These same data were also listed under a study on human thymus T cells.

The sequenced sample consisted of thymocytes. Source of these receptors: a boy younger than two with a congenital heart defect.

The genes are TRBV27 and TRBJ2-5; 13 positions agree with TRBD2. The CDR3 loop spans 14 amino acids. The germline gives CDR1 MNHEY, CDR2 SMNVEV (reference sequence). V gave up 6 bases and J gave up 4 bases; unmatched junction bases: 2. CDR3 in DNA: TGTGCCAGCAGACTAGCGGGAGGGGCAGAGACCCAGTACTTC. Translation: CASRLAGGAETQYF.

The V and J genes are TRBV21-1 and TRBJ2-2; the table's D call, TRBD1, has no DNA check behind it. TRBV21-1 is a pseudogene locus. The CDR3 is made up of 17 amino acids. The CDR3 DNA reads as TGTGCCAGCAGCAAAGAAGGGTTACAGGATTCCACCGGGGAGCTGTTTTTT. This codes for CASSKEGLQDSTGELFF.

The chain employs TRBV5-6 and TRBJ2-2; weak D call: TRBD1 (6 bases). Between the trimmed V and J ends, which lost 1 base and 7 bases, there was a span of 14 bases. Germline V lookup: CDR1 SGHDT, CDR2 YYEEEE. The CDR3 totals 15 residues. The CDR3 sequence: CASSLPGARYGELFF. CDR3 in DNA: TGTGCCAGCAGCTTGCCAGGGGCGCGTTACGGGGAGCTGTTTTTT. Drawing the rest from reference TRBV5-6 and TRBJ2-2, the complete variable domain is DAGVTQSPTHLIKTRGQQVTLRCSPKSGHDTVSWYQQALGQGPQFIFQYYEEEERQRGNFPDRFSGHQFPNYSSELNVNALLLGDSALYLCASSLPGARYGELFFGEGSRLTVL.

The chain combines TRBV15 with TRBJ1-5; D is perhaps TRBD1 (5 bases). This CDR3 spans 15 amino acids. Germline lookup yields CDR1 LNHNV and CDR2 YYDKDF (reference sequence). Trimming stripped 0 bases from V and 4 bases from J, with 10 bases between. CDR3 bases: TGTGCCACCAGCAGAGACAGGGCCGTTAATCAGCCCCAGCATTTT. As protein: CATSRDRAVNQPQHF.

CDR3 sequence: CASSLGTSGTRAFF. CDR3 nucleotides: TGTGCCAGCAGTTTGGGGACTAGCGGGACAAGGGCGTTCTTC. The chain employs TRBV28 and TRBJ2-1; 13 bases are a match to TRBD2. CDR3 size: 14 residues. From germline, CDR1 is MDHEN and CDR2 SYDVKM. Trimming cost V 3 bases and J 15 bases; bases outside gene matches: 8.

The table lists this clone with a count of one. The CDR3 loop reads CASSCRGSSYNEQFF. The CDR3 DNA is TGTGCCAGCAGCTGTCGCGGGAGCTCCTACAATGAGCAGTTCTTC. The chain is built from TRBV5-5 and TRBJ2-1, with 7 bases fitting TRBD2. The CDR3 extends over 15 amino acids. Germline trimming cut 3 bases from V and 0 bases from J; bases unmatched to any gene: 3. Germline CDR1 SGHKS, CDR2 YYEKEE (reference sequence).

For this clone: Here the CDR3 omits its conserved ending phenylalanine or tryptophan, so a read error is the likely source. The DNA is omitted, as the CDR3 cannot be located on it reliably, and the CDR3 follows TCRdb's listing. The rearrangement links TRBV30 to TRBJ2-7; TRBD1, the table's D call, lacks a check against the DNA. The CDR3 has 19 residues if both end residues are counted. Germline V gene sequence: CDR1 GTSNPN, CDR2 SVGIG (reference sequence). This chain's CDR3 is CAWRPPSPGTGGLRSPRKI.

The chain links TRBV27 to TRBJ1-4, with D unclear. The CDR3 is 13 residues long. V lost 3 bases and J lost 4, with 6 bases in between. CDR1 and CDR2 from the germline V gene are MNHEY and SMNVEV (reference sequence). CDR3 sequence: CASSFGINEKLFF. The DNA of the CDR3 is TGTGCCAGCAGTTTTGGCATTAATGAAAAACTGTTTTTT.

The CDR3 loop reads CASSHLAEEGATEAFF. As DNA, the CDR3 is TGCGCCAGCAGCCACCTCGCAGAGGAGGGGGCCACTGAAGCTTTCTTT. The chain couples TRBV4-1 to TRBJ1-1; 7 nucleotides align to TRBD1. The V segment lost 3 bases and the J segment 4 bases; nucleotides outside the gene matches: 11. Germline loops: CDR1 MGHRA, CDR2 YSYEKL. This CDR3 region has 16 residues.

V gene TRBV28 combines with J gene TRBJ2-2, with 10 bases matching TRBD2. Per germline, CDR1 MDHEN and CDR2 SYDVKM. CDR3 length: 18 amino acids. The ends lost 6 bases at V and 6 bases at J; junction bases unmatched: 16. CDR3 sequence reads: CASRDGAGGPGYPGELFF. Written as DNA, the CDR3 is TGTGCCAGCAGGGATGGAGCGGGAGGGCCGGGATATCCCGGGGAGCTGTTTTTT.

The genes are TRBV18 and TRBJ2-7; 7 bases are shared with TRBD2. Germline trimming cut 8 bases from V and 0 bases from J; bases unmatched to any gene: 19. The germline V gene encodes CDR1 KGHSH and CDR2 LQKENI. The CDR3 covers 18 residues. CDR3 sequence (DNA): TGTGCCAGCCTCCCGGGGCCCGGGAGCGGGAATAGCTCCTACGAGCAGTACTTC. Protein: CASLPGPGSGNSSYEQYF.

This chain joins TRBV12-5 and TRBJ2-2; 10 bases match TRBD1. The V segment lost 3 bases and the J segment 4 bases; nucleotides outside the gene matches: 2. The germline CDR1 and CDR2 sequences are LGHNT and FRNRAP. The CDR3 spans 15 residues. CDR3 loop: CASGFRTGGTGELFF. CDR3 coding DNA: TGTGCTAGTGGTTTCCGGACAGGGGGCACCGGGGAGCTGTTTTTT.

CDR3 DNA sequence: TGCAGTTGCGGGATAGCCAGCGAGCAGTTCTTC. This codes for CSCGIASEQFF. The chain recombines TRBV20-1 with TRBJ2-1, with D perhaps TRBD2 (6 bases). The CDR3 sequence is 11 residues long. V was clipped by 8 bases and J by 10 bases, with 15 bases between them. Germline assignment: CDR1 DFQATT and CDR2 SNEGSKA (reference sequence).

This clone has just a few counts. The V and J genes are TRBV2 and TRBJ1-1, with TRBD1 matching 7 bases. The germline CDR1 and CDR2 sequences are SNHLY and FYNNEI. J lost 1 base, V lost 2 bases, and 16 bases had no gene match. The CDR3 length is 19 residues. Here the CDR3 DNA reads TGTGCCAGCAGTGAACAGAGAACCAGGGAGGACAGGAGGAACACTGAAGCTTTCTTT. Residues: CASSEQRTREDRRNTEAFF.

The chain recombines TRBV2 with TRBJ2-7; D is unclear. The germline gives CDR1 SNHLY, CDR2 FYNNEI. This CDR3 contains 12 residues. V lost 3 bases, J lost 4 bases, and 7 bases lay in between. As DNA, the CDR3 is TGTGCCAGCAGTGAGGGCGTGTACGAGCAGTACTTC. As protein: CASSEGVYEQYF. Together with reference TRBV2 and TRBJ2-7, the CDR3 gives the full variable domain: EPEVTQTPSHQVTQMGQEVILRCVPISNHLYFYWYRQILGQKVEFLVSFYNNEISEKSEIFDDQFSVERPDGSNFTLKIRSTKLEDSAMYFCASSEGVYEQYFGPGTRLTVT.

This clone was observed a single time. The gene calls are TRBV11-2 and TRBJ2-2; perhaps TRBD2 as D (5 bases). Germline lookup yields CDR1 SGHAT and CDR2 FQNNGV. The V end lost 7 bases, the J end lost 0 bases, and 15 bases lay between the germline ends. The CDR3 runs to 16 residues. The CDR3 reads CASISWGAPNTGELFF. The CDR3 DNA reads as TGTGCCAGCATCTCTTGGGGAGCCCCGAACACCGGGGAGCTGTTTTTT.

This rearrangement joins TRBV5-6 to TRBJ2-7; TRBD1 matches 9 bases. The CDR3 consists of 17 residues. The V segment lost 2 bases and the J segment 2 bases; nucleotides outside the gene matches: 11. CDR1 is SGHDT and CDR2 is YYEEEE in the germline V gene. The CDR3 loop reads CASSFGTGRTSAYEQYF. In DNA form, the CDR3 reads TGTGCCAGCAGCTTCGGGACAGGGAGGACTTCGGCCTACGAGCAGTACTTC.